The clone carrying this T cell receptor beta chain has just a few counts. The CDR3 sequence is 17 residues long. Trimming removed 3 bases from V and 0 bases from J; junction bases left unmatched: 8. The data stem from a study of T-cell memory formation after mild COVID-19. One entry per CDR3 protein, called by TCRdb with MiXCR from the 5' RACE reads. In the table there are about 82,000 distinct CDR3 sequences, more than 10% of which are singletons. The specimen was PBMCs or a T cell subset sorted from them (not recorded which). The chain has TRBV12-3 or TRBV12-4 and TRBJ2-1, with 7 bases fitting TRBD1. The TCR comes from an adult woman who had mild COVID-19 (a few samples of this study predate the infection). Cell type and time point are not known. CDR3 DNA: TGTGCCAGCAGTTTCAACACAGGGGTACGCTCCTACAATGAGCAGTTCTTC. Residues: CASSFNTGVRSYNEQFF.